These 2 T cell receptor beta chains were all obtained from the same sample, sequenced in a study of CD8+ T cells in alopecia areata. cDNA prepared by RNA extraction and subsequent reverse transcription served as the template for sequencing. The data were produced by immunoSEQ multiplex PCR, yet TCRdb's version contains in-frame clones alone and is incomplete. The repertoire holds roughly 210,000 clones, with roughly 44% as singletons. Treatment specified: oral pan-JAK inhibitor, 5-10 mg twice daily. Sample: CD4+ T cells sorted from blood, taken around week 36, from a patient treated with tofacitinib. The receptor source for this set is a human donor with alopecia areata.

This clone was detected a few times. The rearrangement uses TRBV7-8 and TRBJ2-1; 8 bases line up with TRBD2. This CDR3 comprises 15 residues. The germline V gene encodes CDR1 SGHVS and CDR2 FQNEAQ. The J segment lost 4 bases and the V segment lost 8 bases, leaving 10 bases of the junction unmatched. CDR3 in DNA: TGTGCCAGCTCCGTCGGGTTAGCGGGGTACAATGAGCAGTTCTTC. It yields the protein CASSVGLAGYNEQFF.

This clone was counted a few times. V gene TRBV5-1 combines with J gene TRBJ1-1; D call uncertain. The CDR3 totals 14 residues. The V end lost 0 bases, the J end lost 2 bases, and 8 bases lay between the germline ends. Per the germline V gene, CDR1 is SGHRS and CDR2 is YFSETQ. CDR3 sequence: CASSLVSVNTEAFF. CDR3 coding DNA: TGCGCCAGCAGCTTGGTGTCGGTTAACACTGAAGCTTTCTTT.